This T cell receptor beta chain was observed in a study of OX40 agonist ivuxolimab in advanced cancers. Notes on the study in general: Doses of 0.1 to 3.0 mg/kg were accompanied by clonal expansion of CD4+ and CD8+ blood T cells by week 6. Researchers report that CD8+ T cells had, on average, more expanded clones than CD4+.

The method was immunoSEQ multiplex PCR; TCRdb's version includes in-frame clones alone and lacks a portion of them. Among roughly 47,000 clones listed, about 90% were seen once. Comment on this clone: No antigen is known for it.

This CDR3 has 15 amino acids. Trimming cost V 4 bases and J 0 bases, with 13 bases left between them. Germline CDR1 and CDR2: SGHDT and YYEEEE. The rearrangement uses TRBV5-6 and TRBJ1-1; perhaps TRBD1 as D (5 bases). Here the sequenced sample was CD4+ or CD8+ T cells sorted from blood, taken in a trial of the OX40 agonist ivuxolimab. This receptor was identified in an adult with an advanced solid tumor such as melanoma, head and neck, liver or kidney cancer. In DNA, the CDR3 is TGTGCCAGCAGCGGTCCCGGGACGGTGAACACTGAAGCTTTCTTT. Amino acid sequence: CASSGPGTVNTEAFF.